The 3 T cell receptor beta chains below all came from one sample that was sequenced in a study of graft-versus-host responses after intestinal transplantation. Sequencing was performed with immunoSEQ multiplex PCR; in TCRdb, only in-frame clones are kept and a portion is missing. The sample carries approximately 5,700 clones, approximately 72% recorded once. Graft samples were processed, releasing intraepithelial and lamina propria lymphocytes. Sequences were derived from ileum tissue, sampled about 240 days after intestinal transplant. These receptors all stem from a human patient who received an intestinal transplant, so some T cells may come from the graft donor.

Concerning this clone: The junction departs from the called germline gene at one end, perhaps through a read error. The V call is TRBV7-2, the J call TRBJ1-2; D remains ambiguous. The CDR3 consists of 15 residues. CDR1 SGHTA and CDR2 FQGNSA come from the germline V gene. The CDR3 is CASSLVRPRSIGCTF. In DNA form, the CDR3 reads TGTGCCAGCAGCTTAGTACGGCCGCGGTCAATTGGCTGCACCTTC.

On this clone itself: The sample carries other DNA sequences with the same CDR3. The J gene is TRBJ1-5, the V gene TRBV9; tentatively, D is TRBD1 (6 bases). Germline V gives CDR1 SGDLS, CDR2 YYNGEE. The CDR3 runs 14 residues. V was pared by 2 bases and J by 0 bases, with 6 bases between. The CDR3 DNA follows: TGTGCCAGCAGCGTGGGACATAGCAATCAGCCCCAGCATTTT. This encodes CASSVGHSNQPQHF.

The V call is TRBV2, the J call TRBJ2-7, with D perhaps assigned TRBD1 or TRBD2 (5 bases each). Germline V gene lookup returns CDR1 SNHLY and CDR2 FYNNEI. The CDR3 consists of 19 residues. Trimming cost V 2 bases and J 0 bases, with 23 bases left between them. In nucleotides, the CDR3 is TGTGCCAGCAGTGAACCGGGGCCTCCGGAGGTCCTTAGCTCCTACGAGCAGTACTTC. Translation gives CASSEPGPPEVLSSYEQYF.